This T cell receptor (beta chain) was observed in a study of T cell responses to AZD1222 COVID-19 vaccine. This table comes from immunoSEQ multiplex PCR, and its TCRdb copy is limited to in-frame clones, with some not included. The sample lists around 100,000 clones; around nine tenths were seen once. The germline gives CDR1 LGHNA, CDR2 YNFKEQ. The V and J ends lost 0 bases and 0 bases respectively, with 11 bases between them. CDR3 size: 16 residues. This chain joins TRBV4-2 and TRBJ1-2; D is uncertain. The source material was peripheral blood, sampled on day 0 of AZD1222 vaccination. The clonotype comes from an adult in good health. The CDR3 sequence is CASSQDIPKPNYGYTF. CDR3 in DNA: TGTGCCAGCAGCCAAGATATACCGAAACCTAACTATGGCTACACCTTC.